A single sample is the source of the 28 T cell receptor beta chains below, sequenced in a study of OX40 agonist ivuxolimab in advanced cancers. Repertoires were generated with immunoSEQ multiplex PCR, while TCRdb's copy carries only in-frame clones and drops some. The table shows about 95,000 clones, with approximately 85% occurring only once. Source: CD4+ or CD8+ T cells sorted from blood, taken in a trial of the OX40 agonist ivuxolimab. Source of these receptors: an adult with an advanced solid tumor such as melanoma, head and neck, liver or kidney cancer.

Only one count was recorded for this clone. The chain employs TRBV6-5 and TRBJ2-7; TRBD1 is a possible D gene (6 bases). The V end was cut by 6 bases, the J end by 4 bases, with 16 bases between. Germline CDR1 and CDR2: MNHEY and SVGAGI. The CDR3 contains 14 residues. The CDR3 loop is CASSSWTDTYEQYF. The CDR3 nucleotides read TGTGCCAGCAGCTCTTGGACAGACACTTACGAGCAGTACTTC.

The chain links TRBV6-5 to TRBJ1-1; the D is unclear. In germline, CDR1 is MNHEY, CDR2 SVGAGI. The length of the CDR3 is 14 residues. V was trimmed by 2 bases and J by 11 bases, leaving 18 bases between them. CDR3 sequence: CASSYTSYSPAAFF. The CDR3 DNA reads TGTGCCAGCAGTTACACCTCCTACAGCCCTGCGGCTTTCTTT.

This clone was found once. The chain combines TRBV21-1 with TRBJ2-4; the D segment call TRBD2 is taken from the table without a DNA check. TRBV21-1 is recorded as a pseudogene. This CDR3 comprises 16 residues. The CDR3 DNA reads as TGTGCCAGCAACGGGGAAAGCGGGGTAGCCAAAAACATTCAGTACTTC. Protein product: CASNGESGVAKNIQYF.

The count of this clone is one. The V call is TRBV11-2, the J call TRBJ1-2, with D unresolved. The germline gives CDR1 SGHAT, CDR2 FQNNGV. With 4 bases removed from V and 5 bases from J, the gap between germline ends came to 11 bases. The CDR3 loop spans 13 amino acids. In DNA, the CDR3 is TGTGCCAGCAGCTCGGTCAGGTTTTATGGCTACACCTTC. Residues: CASSSVRFYGYTF.

The CDR3 nucleotides are TGTGCCAGCAGCTGGCGGACAGGGATGAACACTGAAGCTTTCTTT. This sequence encodes CASSWRTGMNTEAFF. The chain couples TRBV7-9 to TRBJ1-1; 8 positions agree with TRBD1. J was trimmed by 0 bases and V by 4 bases; bases with no gene match: 4. The CDR3 extends over 15 amino acids. Looked up from germline, CDR1 is SEHNR and CDR2 is FQNEAQ (reference sequence).

The chain couples TRBV6-6 to TRBJ2-7; D possibly matches TRBD1 or TRBD2 (5 bases each). The germline gives CDR1 MNHNY, CDR2 SVGAGI (reference sequence). The CDR3 sequence is 15 residues long. Trimming cost V 7 bases and J 4 bases, with 20 bases left between them. This chain's CDR3 is CASTLGDPGWYEQYF. CDR3 DNA: TGTGCCAGCACCCTAGGGGACCCGGGGTGGTACGAGCAGTACTTC.

This clone was seen only once. The J gene is TRBJ2-7, the V gene TRBV4-3; 9 bases are shared with TRBD1. Trimming removed 0 bases from V and 3 bases from J; junction bases left unmatched: 3. CDR3 size: 15 residues. Per the germline V gene, CDR1 is LGHNA and CDR2 is YSLEER. The CDR3 sequence: CASSQDGTGYYEQYF. CDR3 sequence (DNA): TGCGCCAGCAGCCAAGACGGGACAGGGTACTACGAGCAGTACTTC.

The chain recombines TRBV5-8 with TRBJ2-5; 10 bases are shared with TRBD1. Per the germline V gene, CDR1 is SGHTS and CDR2 is YDEGEE. The V gene end was trimmed by 4 bases and the J gene end by 6 bases; junction bases not matched to a gene: 12. The CDR3 has 16 amino acids. The CDR3 spells CASSKIRDRGKKTQYF. CDR3 nucleotides: TGTGCCAGCAGCAAAATCCGGGACAGGGGTAAAAAGACCCAGTACTTC.

On this clone: Other DNA sequences within the sample encode an identical CDR3. The chain employs TRBV18 and TRBJ2-5; 7 nucleotides align to TRBD1. Per the germline V gene, CDR1 is KGHSH and CDR2 is LQKENI. V shed 5 bases, J shed 4 bases, and the junction held 4 bases outside the gene matches. The CDR3 loop spans 13 amino acids. The CDR3 loop is CASSSPGGETQYF. The CDR3 nucleotides are TGTGCCAGCTCATCGCCAGGGGGAGAGACCCAGTACTTC.

This sequence joins TRBV6-5 and TRBJ2-3, with D hard to call. Trimming removed 2 bases from V and 2 bases from J, with 8 bases in between. Germline loops: CDR1 MNHEY, CDR2 SVGAGI. The CDR3 spans 14 residues. The CDR3 bases are TGTGCCAGCAGTTACACCGACTCCACAGATACGCAGTATTTT. Its translation: CASSYTDSTDTQYF.

In DNA form, the CDR3 reads TGTGCCAGCAGGCGCCTAGCCCGAGGGTCCTACGAGCAGTACTTC. Encoded protein: CASRRLARGSYEQYF. This chain uses TRBV7-2 with TRBJ2-7, with TRBD2 as a possible D gene (5 bases). Germline CDR1 SGHTA, CDR2 FQGNSA. The CDR3 is 15 residues long. V was cut by 6 bases and J by 1 base, with 16 bases left in between.

The rearrangement uses TRBV19 and TRBJ2-3; D is ambiguous. The CDR3 sequence is 14 residues long. The germline V gene encodes CDR1 LNHDA and CDR2 SQIVND (reference sequence). The V end was cut by 7 bases, the J end by 0 bases, with 11 bases between. The CDR3 DNA follows: TGTGCCAGTAAAGAACAGACTAGCACAGATACGCAGTATTTT. Its translation is CASKEQTSTDTQYF.

This clone showed up just once. This chain connects TRBV4-2 to TRBJ2-3; possible D gene TRBD1, 6 bases. Trimming left V 3 bases short and J 7 bases short, with 23 bases between. The CDR3 spans 17 residues. Germline V lookup: CDR1 LGHNA, CDR2 YNFKEQ. The CDR3 coding sequence is TGTGCCAGCAGCCATGACGCCGGGACGTTGGGGGCCAATACGCAGTATTTT. Its protein is CASSHDAGTLGANTQYF.

The chain uses TRBV6-5 and TRBJ1-1, with D hard to call. Germline CDR1 and CDR2: MNHEY and SVGAGI. This CDR3 has 14 amino acids. Between the trimmed V and J ends, which lost 10 bases and 0 bases, there was a span of 15 bases. CDR3 loop: CATRVGGLNTEAFF. The CDR3 region has the DNA TGTGCCACTCGGGTCGGCGGTTTGAACACTGAAGCTTTCTTT.

The chain employs TRBV4-1 and TRBJ2-7; 7 bases fit TRBD1. The CDR3 covers 15 residues. Germline V lookup: CDR1 MGHRA, CDR2 YSYEKL. Trimming took 1 base from V and 1 from J; bases not matched to a gene: 4. The DNA of the CDR3 is TGCGCCAGCAGCCAAGGATTGGACAGGTCCTACGAGCAGTACTTC. This encodes CASSQGLDRSYEQYF.

The J gene is TRBJ2-5, the V gene TRBV27; 9 bases fit TRBD1. Unmatched junction bases numbered 3, after V lost 2 bases and J lost 2 bases. Germline values: CDR1 MNHEY, CDR2 SMNVEV (reference sequence). This CDR3 comprises 15 residues. The CDR3 nucleotides read TGTGCCAGCAGTTTACGACAGGGGGTTCAAGAGACCCAGTACTTC. Its protein is CASSLRQGVQETQYF.

The chain combines TRBV7-3 with TRBJ2-2; 9 bases map to TRBD1. This CDR3 region has 15 residues. Germline CDR1 is SGHTA and CDR2 is FQGTGA. Trimming cost V 6 bases and J 3 bases; bases outside gene matches: 5. DNA of the CDR3: TGTGCCAGCAGATCAACAGGGGGCGACACCGGGGAGCTGTTTTTT. Translating gives CASRSTGGDTGELFF.

This clone came up a few times. The chain uses TRBV10-3 and TRBJ2-2; 13 bases are shared with TRBD2. Looked up from germline, CDR1 is ENHRY and CDR2 is SYGVKD. The CDR3 has 16 amino acids. V gave up 2 bases and J gave up 7 bases; unmatched junction bases: 4. CDR3 in amino acids: CAISEGTSGKDGELFF. The CDR3 DNA sequence: TGTGCCATCAGTGAGGGGACTAGCGGGAAGGACGGGGAGCTGTTTTTT.

V is TRBV12-5 and J is TRBJ2-7; the D is unclear. The germline V gene has CDR1 LGHNT and CDR2 FRNRAP. V was pared by 1 base and J by 3 bases, with 4 bases between. The CDR3 is 12 residues long. The CDR3 DNA is TGTGCTAGTGGTTTGGGGCACTACGAGCAGTACTTC. This sequence encodes CASGLGHYEQYF.

The V call is TRBV6-5, the J call TRBJ1-6; D gene unclear. From germline, CDR1 is MNHEY and CDR2 SVGAGI. CDR3 length equals 13 residues. Trimming removed 2 bases from V and 8 bases from J, with 7 bases in between. The CDR3 loop reads CASSYERDSPLHF. CDR3 coding DNA: TGTGCCAGCAGTTACGAGCGGGATTCACCCCTCCACTTT.

This chain joins TRBV7-8 and TRBJ1-1; a possible D gene is TRBD1 (6 bases). CDR3 length equals 15 residues. V lost 9 bases and J 3 bases, leaving 20 bases between the germline ends. Germline values: CDR1 SGHVS, CDR2 FQNEAQ. CDR3 protein: CASEIGGGGDTEAFF. As DNA, the CDR3 is TGTGCCAGTGAAATAGGGGGGGGAGGTGACACTGAAGCTTTCTTT.

V and J are TRBV6-6 and TRBJ2-1; TRBD2 might be the D (5 bases). The CDR3 loop spans 14 amino acids. The V gene's germline CDR1 is MNHNY and CDR2 SVGAGI (reference sequence). Trimming took 7 bases from V and 6 from J, leaving 16 bases between them. The CDR3 protein is CASTPLSGSNEQFF. For the CDR3, the DNA is TGTGCCAGCACCCCTCTATCGGGGAGCAATGAGCAGTTCTTC.

This chain uses TRBV28 with TRBJ1-1; tentative D call: TRBD1 (5 bases). The CDR3 has 17 amino acids. Trimming left V 7 bases short and J 1 base short, with 22 bases between. Germline lookup yields CDR1 MDHEN and CDR2 SYDVKM. The CDR3 DNA follows: TGTGCCAGCACACAAGTCGGGGCTCTAAATTCGAACACTGAAGCTTTCTTT. This translates into CASTQVGALNSNTEAFF.

A few counts support this clone. Here the CDR3 DNA reads TGTGCCAGTAGTCCCCGGGACAGCGGTGGCAATCAGCCCCAGCATTTT. It translates to CASSPRDSGGNQPQHF. The chain is built from TRBV19 and TRBJ1-5, with 7 bases aligning to TRBD1. Losses at the gene ends were 5 bases for V and 2 bases for J; bases not matched to a gene: 9. CDR1 LNHDA and CDR2 SQIVND come from the germline V gene (reference sequence). The CDR3 consists of 16 residues.

The gene calls are TRBV19 and TRBJ2-5; 14 nucleotides line up with TRBD2. The CDR3 totals 15 residues. CDR1 and CDR2 from the germline V gene are LNHDA and SQIVND (reference sequence). V trimming: 3 bases; J trimming: 11 bases; junction bases outside the gene matches: 8. The DNA of the CDR3 is TGTGCCAGTAGTATCGGGACTAGCGGGAGAGGGGAGCAGTACTTC. Translating gives CASSIGTSGRGEQYF.

The V gene is TRBV18, the J gene TRBJ2-5, with D perhaps matching TRBD2 (5 bases). CDR3 length: 14 amino acids. The germline V gene has CDR1 KGHSH and CDR2 LQKENI. V dropped 0 bases and J dropped 5 bases, with 10 bases sitting between them. CDR3 DNA sequence: TGTGCCAGCTCACCACCTGAGGAGGTTGAGACCCAGTACTTC. Amino acids: CASSPPEEVETQYF.

This clone was counted a single time. This CDR3 reads CASSLELAGGGIYEQYF. The CDR3 coding sequence is TGTGCCAGCAGCTTGGAACTAGCGGGAGGCGGAATCTACGAGCAGTACTTC. The chain recombines TRBV5-4 with TRBJ2-7, with 12 bases lining up with TRBD2. V shed 0 bases, J shed 3 bases, and the junction held 7 bases outside the gene matches. CDR3 length: 17 residues. Germline V gene lookup returns CDR1 SGHNT and CDR2 YYREEE (reference sequence).

This chain connects TRBV19 to TRBJ2-6; the match to TRBD1 covers 9 bases. The germline CDR1 and CDR2 sequences are LNHDA and SQIVND (reference sequence). V trimming: 4 bases; J trimming: 0 bases; junction bases outside the gene matches: 1. The CDR3 length is 16 residues. The CDR3 sequence is CASSKTGGSGANVLTF. The CDR3 nucleotides are TGTGCCAGTAGTAAGACAGGGGGCTCTGGGGCCAACGTCCTGACTTTC.